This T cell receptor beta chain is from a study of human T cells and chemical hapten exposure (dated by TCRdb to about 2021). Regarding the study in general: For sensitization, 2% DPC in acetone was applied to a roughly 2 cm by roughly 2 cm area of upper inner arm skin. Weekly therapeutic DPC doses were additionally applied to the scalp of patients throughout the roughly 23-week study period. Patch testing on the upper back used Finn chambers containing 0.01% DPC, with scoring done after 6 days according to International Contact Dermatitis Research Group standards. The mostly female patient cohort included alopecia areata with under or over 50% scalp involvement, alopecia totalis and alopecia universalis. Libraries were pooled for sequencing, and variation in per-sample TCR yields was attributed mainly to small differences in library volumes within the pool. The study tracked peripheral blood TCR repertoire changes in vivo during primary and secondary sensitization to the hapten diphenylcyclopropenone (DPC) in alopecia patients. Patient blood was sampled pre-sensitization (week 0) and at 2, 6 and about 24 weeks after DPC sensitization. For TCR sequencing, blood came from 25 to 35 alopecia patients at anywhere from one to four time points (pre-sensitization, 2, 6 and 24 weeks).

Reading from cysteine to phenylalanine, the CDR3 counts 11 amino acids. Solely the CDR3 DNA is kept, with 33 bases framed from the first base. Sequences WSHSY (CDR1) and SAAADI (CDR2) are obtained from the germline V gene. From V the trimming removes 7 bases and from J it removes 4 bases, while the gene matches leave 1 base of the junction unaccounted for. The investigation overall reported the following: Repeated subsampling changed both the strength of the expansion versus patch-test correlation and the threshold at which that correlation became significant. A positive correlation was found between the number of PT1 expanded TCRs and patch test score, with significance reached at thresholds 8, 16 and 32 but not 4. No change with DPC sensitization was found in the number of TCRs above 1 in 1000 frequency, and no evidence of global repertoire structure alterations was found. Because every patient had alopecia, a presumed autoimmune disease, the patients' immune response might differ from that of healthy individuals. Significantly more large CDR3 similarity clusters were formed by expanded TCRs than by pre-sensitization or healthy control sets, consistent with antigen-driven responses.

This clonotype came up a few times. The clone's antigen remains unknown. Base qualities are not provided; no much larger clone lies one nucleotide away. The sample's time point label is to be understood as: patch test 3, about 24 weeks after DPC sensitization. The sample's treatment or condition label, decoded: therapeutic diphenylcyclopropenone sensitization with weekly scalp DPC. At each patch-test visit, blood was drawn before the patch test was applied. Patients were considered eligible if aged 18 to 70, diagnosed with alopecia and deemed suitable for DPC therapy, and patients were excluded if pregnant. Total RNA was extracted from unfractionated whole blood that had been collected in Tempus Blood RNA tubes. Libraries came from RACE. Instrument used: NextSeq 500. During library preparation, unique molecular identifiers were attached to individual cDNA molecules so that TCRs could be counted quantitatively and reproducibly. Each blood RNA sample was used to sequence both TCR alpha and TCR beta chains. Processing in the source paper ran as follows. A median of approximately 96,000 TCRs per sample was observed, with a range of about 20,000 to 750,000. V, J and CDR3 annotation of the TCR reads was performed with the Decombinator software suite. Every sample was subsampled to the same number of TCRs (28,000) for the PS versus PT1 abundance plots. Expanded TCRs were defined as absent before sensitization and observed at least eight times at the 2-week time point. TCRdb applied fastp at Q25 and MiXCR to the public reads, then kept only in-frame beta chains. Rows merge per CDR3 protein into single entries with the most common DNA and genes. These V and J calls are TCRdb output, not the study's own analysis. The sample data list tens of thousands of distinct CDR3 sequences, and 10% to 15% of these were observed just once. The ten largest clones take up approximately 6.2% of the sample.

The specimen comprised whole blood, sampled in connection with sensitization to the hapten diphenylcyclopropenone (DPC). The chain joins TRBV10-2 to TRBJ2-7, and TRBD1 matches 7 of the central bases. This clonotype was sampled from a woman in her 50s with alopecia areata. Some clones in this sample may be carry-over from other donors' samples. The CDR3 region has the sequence CASTQGYEQYF. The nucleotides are TGCGCCAGCACACAGGGGTACGAGCAGTACTTC.